These 27 T cell receptor beta chains were sequenced from one sample in a study of T cell changes during pregnancy in multiple sclerosis. TCRdb's copy holds only in-frame clones and misses some; the assay was immunoSEQ multiplex PCR. Among over 45,000 clones listed, roughly 90% were seen once. Sample: peripheral blood, taken after pregnancy. These receptors originate from a female donor with multiple sclerosis, enrolled in a pregnancy study.

The gene calls are TRBV18 and TRBJ2-1; 8 bases align to TRBD2. The germline V gene has CDR1 KGHSH and CDR2 LQKENI. The J segment lost 4 bases and the V segment lost 6 bases, leaving 5 bases of the junction unmatched. The CDR3 has 14 residues. The CDR3 loop reads CASSLAGLYNEQFF. The CDR3 DNA is TGTGCCAGCTCCTTAGCGGGGCTATACAATGAGCAGTTCTTC. The full variable domain, completed using reference TRBV18 and TRBJ2-1, is NAGVMQNPRHLVRRRGQEARLRCSPMKGHSHVYWYRQLPEEGLKFMVYLQKENIIDESGMPKERFSAEFPKEGPSILRIQQVVRGDSAAYFCASSLAGLYNEQFFGPGTRLTVL.

This chain connects TRBV4-1 to TRBJ2-3, with 10 bases that match TRBD2. This CDR3 has 14 amino acids. Germline V gives CDR1 MGHRA, CDR2 YSYEKL. V was pared by 4 bases and J by 5 bases, with 3 bases of the junction left unmatched. This CDR3 reads CASSPGLAEDTQYF. The CDR3 DNA is TGCGCCAGCAGCCCCGGACTAGCGGAAGATACGCAGTATTTT.

This clone was recorded once. The chain joins TRBV9 to TRBJ1-1; 7 bases align to TRBD1. Germline V gene sequence: CDR1 SGDLS, CDR2 YYNGEE. The ends lost 0 bases at V and 3 bases at J; junction bases unmatched: 8. The length of the CDR3 is 16 residues. The CDR3 sequence is CASSVVTGVEDTEAFF. CDR3 DNA sequence: TGTGCCAGCAGCGTAGTTACAGGGGTTGAGGACACTGAAGCTTTCTTT.

V is TRBV7-9 and J is TRBJ2-2; 9 bases are shared with TRBD1. The V gene's germline CDR1 is SEHNR and CDR2 FQNEAQ (reference sequence). The CDR3 runs 18 residues. J was trimmed by 5 bases and V by 4 bases; bases with no gene match: 14. The CDR3 region has the DNA TGTGCCAGCAGCTCCACCCGCCGGACAGGGGTTGAGACCGGGGAGCTGTTTTTT. Translated: CASSSTRRTGVETGELFF.

This chain uses TRBV5-1 with TRBJ2-3, with 8 bases that match TRBD1. CDR1 is SGHRS, CDR2 YFSETQ, per germline. The CDR3 sequence is 15 residues long. V lost 0 bases and J lost 6; bases outside the gene matches: 6. The CDR3 DNA reads TGCGCCAGCAGCTTGGACAGGGGGAGTCGCGATACGCAGTATTTT. It encodes CASSLDRGSRDTQYF.

In its sample, this clone was seen a few times. CDR3 protein: CAWSVGGGRTDTQYF. Written as DNA, the CDR3 is TGTGCCTGGAGTGTCGGGGGGGGACGCACAGATACGCAGTATTTT. This sequence joins TRBV30 and TRBJ2-3; 8 bases line up with TRBD2. Germline V gene data show CDR1 as GTSNPN and CDR2 as SVGIG (reference sequence). Trimming cost V 0 bases and J 1 base; bases outside gene matches: 3. This CDR3 spans 15 amino acids.

The genes are TRBV13 and TRBJ1-1; TRBD1 agrees at 10 bases. The CDR3 sequence is 14 residues long. Germline CDR1 and CDR2: PRHDT and FYEKMQ (reference sequence). The V gene end was trimmed by 5 bases and the J gene end by 5 bases; junction bases not matched to a gene: 5. The chain's CDR3 is CASSARTGGTEAFF. CDR3 nucleotides: TGTGCCAGCAGCGCCAGGACAGGGGGGACTGAAGCTTTCTTT. Combining the CDR3 with reference TRBV13 and TRBJ1-1 gives the whole variable domain AAGVIQSPRHLIKEKRETATLKCYPIPRHDTVYWYQQGPGQDPQFLISFYEKMQSDKGSIPDRFSAQQFSDYHSELNMSSLELGDSALYFCASSARTGGTEAFFGQGTRLTVV.

The gene calls are TRBV10-1 and TRBJ2-3, with D unclear. The CDR3 extends over 15 amino acids. V shed 8 bases and J shed 1 base, with 16 bases lying between them. In germline, CDR1 is WNHNN, CDR2 SYGVQD (reference sequence). CDR3 residues: CASSDFQFGTDTQYF. CDR3 sequence (DNA): TGCGCCAGCTCTGACTTCCAATTCGGCACAGATACGCAGTATTTT.

This clone has a single count. This chain connects TRBV5-8 to TRBJ2-7, with TRBD2 matching over 7 bases. This CDR3 has 14 amino acids. CDR1 is SGHTS, CDR2 YDEGEE, per germline. Trimming cost V 3 bases and J 3 bases; bases outside gene matches: 6. CDR3 in amino acids: CASSSTGLLYEQYF. In nucleotides, the CDR3 is TGTGCCAGCAGCTCAACGGGACTACTCTACGAGCAGTACTTC.

The V call is TRBV4-1, the J call TRBJ2-2, with D perhaps matching TRBD2 (7 bases). The V gene lost 0 bases and the J gene lost 8 bases, with 22 bases spanning the gap. The germline gives CDR1 MGHRA, CDR2 YSYEKL. The CDR3 extends over 18 amino acids. Here the CDR3 reads CASSQEGGGGPHRGELFF. The CDR3 DNA reads TGCGCCAGCAGCCAAGAAGGAGGGGGGGGGCCCCACCGGGGGGAGCTGTTTTTT.

The V and J genes are TRBV5-1 and TRBJ1-2; D is unresolved. Looked up from germline, CDR1 is SGHRS and CDR2 is YFSETQ. Trimming stripped 4 bases from V and 5 bases from J, with 9 bases between. CDR3 size: 12 residues. The CDR3 reads CASSETPYGYTF. The CDR3 coding sequence is TGCGCCAGCAGCGAAACTCCTTATGGCTACACCTTC.

The chain joins TRBV7-9 to TRBJ2-3, with 8 nucleotides matching TRBD1. The V and J ends lost 5 bases and 4 bases, in that order; junction bases with no gene match: 11. The germline CDR1 and CDR2 sequences are SEHNR and FQNEAQ (reference sequence). This CDR3 contains 16 residues. CDR3 in amino acids: CASSSRQGSAPDTQYF. CDR3 in DNA: TGTGCCAGCAGCAGCCGACAGGGGTCCGCTCCAGATACGCAGTATTTT.

The gene calls are TRBV6-6 and TRBJ1-1, with a tentative D call TRBD1 (5 bases). From germline, CDR1 is MNHNY and CDR2 SVGAGI (reference sequence). The CDR3 totals 13 residues. V was cut by 9 bases and J by 4 bases, with 15 bases left in between. CDR3 bases: TGTGCCAGTTCGCAGGGTGAGAGCACTGAAGCTTTCTTT. Translated: CASSQGESTEAFF.

The chain joins TRBV5-6 to TRBJ2-1; D may be TRBD1 (6 bases). The CDR3 loop spans 14 amino acids. Germline CDR1 SGHDT, CDR2 YYEEEE. Trimming cost V 6 bases and J 1 base, with 11 bases left between them. The CDR3 coding sequence is TGTGCCAGCATCCCGACAGGTTCCTACAATGAGCAGTTCTTC. It encodes CASIPTGSYNEQFF.

This chain links TRBV7-2 with TRBJ2-7; D may be TRBD2 (6 bases). The ends were cut back, 0 bases at V and 5 bases at J, with 8 bases in the middle. The CDR3 contains 13 residues. Germline assignment: CDR1 SGHTA and CDR2 FQGNSA. CDR3 protein: CASSLAEGNEQYF. The DNA of the CDR3 is TGTGCCAGCAGCTTAGCGGAGGGGAACGAGCAGTACTTC. The variable domain in full, with the rest retrieved from reference TRBV7-2 and TRBJ2-7, is GAGVSQSPSNKVTEKGKDVELRCDPISGHTALYWYRQSLGQGLEFLIYFQGNSAPDKSGLPSDRFSAERTGGSVSTLTIQRTQQEDSAVYLCASSLAEGNEQYFGPGTRLTVT.

The gene calls are TRBV4-2 and TRBJ2-1; 10 bases fit TRBD1. From germline, CDR1 is LGHNA and CDR2 YNFKEQ. The CDR3 covers 15 residues. The ends lost 1 base at V and 3 bases at J; junction bases unmatched: 0. In DNA form, the CDR3 reads TGTGCCAGCAGCCAAGGGACAGGGGGCTACAATGAGCAGTTCTTC. Translated: CASSQGTGGYNEQFF.

The rearrangement links TRBV11-2 to TRBJ2-1; perhaps TRBD2 as D (7 bases). The CDR3 sequence is 15 residues long. CDR1 and CDR2 (germline): SGHAT, FQNNGV. V lost 7 bases, J lost 7 bases, and 20 bases lay in between. The CDR3 protein is CASTPFYGGPNEQFF. Here the CDR3 DNA reads TGTGCCAGCACCCCCTTCTACGGGGGGCCGAATGAGCAGTTCTTC.

The chain has TRBV6-5 and TRBJ2-7, with 10 bases identical to TRBD1. Germline CDR1 reads MNHEY; CDR2 reads SVGAGI. The CDR3 length is 13 residues. V was clipped by 6 bases and J by 5 bases; unmatched bases: 4. The CDR3 region has the DNA TGTGCCAGCAGCCGACAGGGGGCCGACGAGCAGTACTTC. Its translation: CASSRQGADEQYF.

The chain has TRBV18 and TRBJ1-6, with TRBD1 matching 9 bases. There are 16 residues in the CDR3. The J segment lost 7 bases and the V segment lost 5 bases, leaving 9 bases of the junction unmatched. The germline V gene encodes CDR1 KGHSH and CDR2 LQKENI. For the CDR3, the DNA is TGTGCCAGCTCAATAAACAGGGGGCGCGGGAATTCACCCCTCCACTTT. This translates into CASSINRGRGNSPLHF.

The chain is built from TRBV21-1 and TRBJ1-5; the table's D call TRBD1 went unverified against the DNA. TRBV21-1 is a pseudogene. This CDR3 has 16 residues. The CDR3 DNA reads as TGTGCCAGCACCAAGGACAGGGCTGATAGCAATCAGCCCCAGCATTTT. Amino acid sequence: CASTKDRADSNQPQHF.

This chain links TRBV30 with TRBJ1-5; TRBD1 matches 9 bases. The CDR3 extends over 15 amino acids. CDR1 and CDR2 from the germline V gene are GTSNPN and SVGIG (reference sequence). J was trimmed by 5 bases and V by 2 bases; bases with no gene match: 7. The CDR3 bases are TGTGCCTGGAGTACGGGACAGGGCACCGATCAGCCCCAGCATTTT. It translates to CAWSTGQGTDQPQHF.

This rearrangement joins TRBV6-5 to TRBJ1-6; D remains unclear. This CDR3 region has 16 residues. Deletions cut 2 bases from V and 2 bases from J, with 10 bases between. Per the germline V gene, CDR1 is MNHEY and CDR2 is SVGAGI. The CDR3 region is CASSYTPGAYNSPLHF. The CDR3 bases are TGTGCCAGCAGTTACACCCCGGGAGCCTATAATTCACCCCTCCACTTT.

This sequence joins TRBV7-9 and TRBJ1-2, with 7 bases lining up with TRBD1. The CDR3 has 15 residues. The V gene end was trimmed by 1 base and the J gene end by 5 bases; junction bases not matched to a gene: 7. Germline V gene sequence: CDR1 SEHNR, CDR2 FQNEAQ (reference sequence). The CDR3, as DNA: TGTGCCAGCAGCTTAGACACAGGGGCCTATTATGGCTACACCTTC. Translation: CASSLDTGAYYGYTF.

This clone was detected only once. The gene calls are TRBV5-4 and TRBJ1-6; maybe TRBD1 (6 bases). The CDR3 has 16 residues. Per the germline V gene, CDR1 is SGHNT and CDR2 is YYREEE (reference sequence). V gave up 2 bases and J gave up 0 bases, with 9 bases separating them. The CDR3 DNA follows: TGTGCCAGCAGCTTAAGGGGGAGCTCCTATAATTCACCCCTCCACTTT. This sequence encodes CASSLRGSSYNSPLHF.

The CDR3 bases are TGTGCCAGCATGGAAAACAGGGGGGGTGAAGCTTTCTTT. Its protein is CASMENRGGEAFF. The rearrangement uses TRBV2 and TRBJ1-1; 8 bases map to TRBD1. Germline loops: CDR1 SNHLY, CDR2 FYNNEI. The CDR3 extends over 13 amino acids. V lost 7 bases to trimming and J lost 7 bases; unmatched junction nucleotides: 8.

This clone was observed a single time. The chain has TRBV7-9 and TRBJ1-3; 7 bases agree with TRBD1. CDR1 SEHNR and CDR2 FQNEAQ come from the germline V gene (reference sequence). V lost 1 base, J lost 1 base, and 4 bases stayed unmatched. The CDR3 has 16 residues. Here the CDR3 reads CASSLGSGGSGNTIYF. CDR3 in DNA: TGTGCCAGCAGCTTAGGTTCAGGGGGTTCTGGAAACACCATATATTTT. The whole variable domain, filled in from reference TRBV7-9 and TRBJ1-3, reads DTGVSQNPRHKITKRGQNVTFRCDPISEHNRLYWYRQTLGQGPEFLTYFQNEAQLEKSRLLSDRFSAERPKGSFSTLEIQRTEQGDSAMYLCASSLGSGGSGNTIYFGEGSWLTVV.

The V gene is TRBV5-1, the J gene TRBJ1-4; 8 bases are shared with TRBD1. The CDR3 loop spans 14 amino acids. Germline V gene data show CDR1 as SGHRS and CDR2 as YFSETQ. V lost 4 bases and J lost 8; bases outside the gene matches: 7. CDR3: CASSPDRAVEKLFF. CDR3 DNA: TGCGCCAGCAGCCCGGACAGGGCAGTCGAAAAACTGTTTTTT.